This T cell receptor (beta chain) was captured in a study of T cell responses to AZD1222 COVID-19 vaccine (dated by TCRdb to about 2021). Turning to the overall study: TCR sequencing covered over 230 trial participants: nearly 210 given two doses of AZD1222 and 26 given two doses of MenACWY control vaccine. Trial participants were enrolled by age into 18-55, 56-69 and 70-plus year subgroups, with approximately 150, 28 and 58 TCR-sequenced participants respectively.

Comments on this clone: Which antigen it targets is not known. One end of the junction fails to match germline, which may point to a read error.

This sample's time point label indicates: about 28 days (+/-7) after the second vaccine dose. AZD1222 recipients with second doses at about 4 weeks or about 12 weeks were pooled, because spike-specific TCR depth and breadth did not differ between schedules. Samples from vaccinated people were obtained from the UK trials COV001 and COV002, which included a single-blind randomized controlled phase 2/3 trial of AZD1222 (ChAdOx1 nCoV-19) in healthy adults. For TCRbeta chain sequencing, PBMC samples from trial participants were taken at day 0 and at day 28 after the second dose. General conclusions and limits of the study: No day 14 peak-response samples were available, so repertoires were characterized only after the peak T cell response. Vaccine-associated CD4 TCRs spanned the whole spike protein, with dominant responses in regions 160-218 and 743-854. Conclusions about previously exposed vaccinees are limited because only 5 or 6 AZD1222 recipients were SARS-CoV-2 seropositive at baseline. Reportedly, close to half of the unique spike-specific TCRs recognized epitopes lying outside the regions that are mutated in the B.1.351 and B.1.1.7 variants. Most participants were white British and females outnumbered males, and the authors suggested that clonal diversity may have been underestimated. In the small 56-69-year group, the increase in depth fell short of significance, most likely because of low power. After two AZD1222 doses, both the breadth and the depth of spike-specific TCRs were significantly higher than at day 0 and than in MenACWY recipients.

The CDR3 measures 13 amino acids from cysteine to phenylalanine. Just the 39-base CDR3 DNA is kept, in frame starting at base 1. CDR1 is given as GTSNPN and CDR2 as SVGIG, both from the germline V gene (reference sequence). The CDR3 regions of human TCRbeta chains were analyzed by immunosequencing. Turning to the authors' computational methods: Repertoire TCRs were matched against a reference library of SARS-CoV-2-specific TCRs generated with the MIRA antigen-specificity platform. Breadth was defined as the fraction of unique TCRs that were SARS-CoV-2-associated. Depth was defined as the fraction of total T cells that were SARS-CoV-2-associated. Using the MIRA data, each spike-specific TCR was mapped to the spike region that the TCR reacts to and placed in a CD4 or CD8 class. Log10-transformed breadth and depth values were compared by one-way ANOVA with Sidak's multiple comparisons tests. The source is immuneACCESS, and TCRdb retained only in-frame sequences with V and J called. Part of the clones is not carried over; for the studies checked, unresolved V genes explain less than half of this, and the remainder is unexplained. The DNA gave D and trimming, while V, J and clone size come from that table. A total of roughly 190,000 clones appear in this sample, approximately 91% of them only once. 1.5% to 2% of the sample is held by the ten biggest clonotypes.

The chain was built from TRBV30 and TRBJ2-7; the D gene is tentatively TRBD1 or TRBD2, each matching 5 bases. The sequence derives from an adult who received the AZD1222 COVID-19 vaccine. The starting material was peripheral blood, obtained 28 days after the second AZD1222 dose. The bases read TGTGCCTGGAGCGGGACCTTGGTTTACGGGCAGTACTTC. Its protein reads: CAWSGTLVYGQYF.